The 23 T cell receptor beta chains reported below all come from one sample, sequenced in a study of T cells in Graves' hyperthyroidism and ophthalmopathy. Amplification of TCR beta CDR3 regions was performed using RNA transcripts as template. The TCR CDR3 was amplified in a first-round RT-PCR using the HTBI primer set. MiXCR was run by TCRdb on the multiplex PCR reads, yielding one entry per CDR3 protein. The sample has some 400,000 distinct CDR3 sequences; about 14% are singletons. Sequenced material: blood. The source is a man aged 25 to 40 with Graves' hyperthyroidism that later progressed to Graves' ophthalmopathy.

This clonotype was counted ten times or more. The chain employs TRBV30 and TRBJ1-5; tentatively, D is TRBD1 (5 bases). CDR3 length: 13 amino acids. V shed 2 bases and J shed 5 bases, with 10 bases lying between them. The V gene's germline CDR1 is GTSNPN and CDR2 SVGIG (reference sequence). CDR3 in amino acids: CAWSLGLDQPQHF. For the CDR3, the DNA is TGTGCCTGGAGTTTGGGGCTGGATCAGCCCCAGCATTTT.

V and J are TRBV6-1 and TRBJ1-3; D gene ambiguous. CDR3 size: 15 residues. The germline V gene encodes CDR1 MNHNS and CDR2 SASEGT. Trimming removed 2 bases at V and 4 bases at J, with 12 bases between. CDR3 residues: CASSEPVIAGNTIYF. In DNA, the CDR3 is TGTGCCAGCAGTGAACCGGTAATAGCGGGAAACACCATATATTTT.

This clonotype was counted a few times. The genes are TRBV7-9 and TRBJ2-7; tentatively, D is TRBD1 (5 bases). The CDR3 spans 15 residues. V was cut by 2 bases and J by 7 bases, with 18 bases left in between. CDR1 is SEHNR, CDR2 FQNEAQ, per germline (reference sequence). In DNA, the CDR3 is TGTGCCAGCAGCTTATATACAGGTGGAGTCGGGGAGCAGTACTTC. As protein: CASSLYTGGVGEQYF. Looking up the rest from reference TRBV7-9 and TRBJ2-7 gives the full variable domain: DTGVSQNPRHKITKRGQNVTFRCDPISEHNRLYWYRQTLGQGPEFLTYFQNEAQLEKSRLLSDRFSAERPKGSFSTLEIQRTEQGDSAMYLCASSLYTGGVGEQYFGPGTRLTVT.

The chain has TRBV12-3 or TRBV12-4 and TRBJ2-5, with 12 bases aligning to TRBD2. The CDR3 contains 13 residues. With V trimmed by 7 bases and J by 7 bases, 4 bases remained unmatched. The CDR3 here is CASTLGLAGTQYF. The CDR3 DNA reads as TGTGCCAGCACCCTGGGACTAGCGGGGACCCAGTACTTC.

The rearrangement links TRBV14 to TRBJ1-6; D may be TRBD1 (5 bases). V lost 1 base and J lost 2, with 6 bases in between. The CDR3 contains 15 residues. Germline V gives CDR1 SGHDN, CDR2 FVKESK. The CDR3 sequence: CASSQGGPYNSPLHF. The DNA for the CDR3 is TGTGCCAGCAGCCAAGGGGGACCCTATAATTCACCCCTCCACTTT.

This clonotype was counted ten times or more. The V and J genes are TRBV7-9 and TRBJ1-4, with 7 bases aligning to TRBD1. V shed 4 bases and J 5 bases; nucleotides not matched to a gene: 7. CDR1 and CDR2 from the germline V gene are SEHNR and FQNEAQ (reference sequence). The CDR3 spans 15 residues. CDR3 DNA: TGTGCCAGCAGCTCTCTACAGGGGCGGAATGAAAAACTGTTTTTT. It translates to CASSSLQGRNEKLFF.

This clonotype was seen a handful of times. The chain joins TRBV3-1 to TRBJ1-4; perhaps TRBD1 as D (5 bases). Trimming cost V 4 bases and J 4 bases, with 19 bases left between them. CDR3 length equals 17 residues. Germline V gene lookup returns CDR1 LGHDT and CDR2 YNNKEL (reference sequence). CDR3 amino acids: CASSLRFWGAGNEKLFF. The CDR3 region has the DNA TGTGCCAGCAGCCTGAGATTCTGGGGCGCGGGTAATGAAAAACTGTTTTTT.

This clonotype was detected only a few times. The chain couples TRBV28 to TRBJ2-5, with 11 bases that match TRBD2. The ends lost 8 bases at V and 4 bases at J; junction bases unmatched: 9. The CDR3 length is 15 residues. Germline CDR1 is MDHEN and CDR2 is SYDVKM. The CDR3 spells CASRAGLAGGETQYF. CDR3 in DNA: TGTGCCAGCCGAGCCGGACTAGCGGGCGGAGAGACCCAGTACTTC.

This clonotype has at least ten counts. The chain uses TRBV5-8 and TRBJ1-1; D gene uncertain. The CDR3 loop spans 14 amino acids. CDR1 is SGHTS, CDR2 YDEGEE, per germline. The ends were cut back, 1 base at V and 0 bases at J, with 7 bases in the middle. CDR3 DNA sequence: TGTGCCAGCAGCTTGCGGTCCTTGAACACTGAAGCTTTCTTT. The encoded protein is CASSLRSLNTEAFF.

This clonotype has only a few counts. The rearrangement links TRBV20-1 to TRBJ2-2, with TRBD1 matching 7 bases. This CDR3 is 15 amino acids long. The ends lost 1 base at V and 5 bases at J; junction bases unmatched: 7. Germline V lookup: CDR1 DFQATT, CDR2 SNEGSKA (reference sequence). The CDR3 DNA reads TGCAGTGCTAGAGGGACAGGACGGGGTACCGGGGAGCTGTTTTTT. Protein product: CSARGTGRGTGELFF.

The chain couples TRBV9 to TRBJ1-5; no clear D gene. CDR1 is SGDLS and CDR2 is YYNGEE in the germline V gene. V was trimmed by 3 bases and J by 5 bases, leaving 15 bases between them. The CDR3 length is 15 residues. Written as DNA, the CDR3 is TGTGCCAGCAGCGCCGGACGAGGGAGCCATCAGCCCCAGCATTTT. Protein product: CASSAGRGSHQPQHF.

Ten or more counts support this clonotype. V usage is TRBV11-3 and J usage is TRBJ2-1, with D possibly being TRBD2 (6 bases). This CDR3 spans 16 amino acids. V was pared by 2 bases and J by 4 bases, with 15 bases between. Germline lookup yields CDR1 SGHNT and CDR2 YENEEA. CDR3 residues: CASSLYASAGYNEQFF. CDR3 nucleotides: TGTGCCAGCAGCTTATATGCTAGCGCAGGATACAATGAGCAGTTCTTC.

This clonotype was recorded at least ten times. The genes are TRBV3-1 and TRBJ2-3; tentative D call: TRBD1 (6 bases). Germline assignment: CDR1 LGHDT and CDR2 YNNKEL (reference sequence). This CDR3 is built from 13 residues. V was shortened by 4 bases and J by 10 bases, with 15 bases between the two germline ends. Here the CDR3 DNA reads TGTGCCAGCAGCCCCCGGACAGCGAGGGCGCAGTATTTT. Its translation: CASSPRTARAQYF.

This clonotype came up many times. The chain is built from TRBV7-2 and TRBJ2-7; 8 nucleotides align to TRBD2. The CDR3 contains 15 residues. After removal of 8 bases from V and 2 bases from J, the junction contained 11 bases not matched to a gene. The V gene's germline CDR1 is SGHTA and CDR2 FQGNSA. CDR3 region: CASGRDGTSTYEQYF. CDR3 bases: TGTGCCAGCGGACGGGACGGGACTAGTACCTACGAGCAGTACTTC.

The chain links TRBV4-2 to TRBJ2-1, with 7 positions matching TRBD2. Germline V gene lookup returns CDR1 LGHNA and CDR2 YNFKEQ. The junction had 9 bases not matched to a gene; V was cut back by 0 bases and J by 7 bases. This CDR3 spans 16 amino acids. CDR3 region: CASSQDRSGGGNEQFF. In DNA form, the CDR3 reads TGTGCCAGCAGCCAAGATCGCTCTGGCGGGGGTAATGAGCAGTTCTTC.

There are a few counts of this clonotype. This rearrangement joins TRBV12-3 or TRBV12-4 to TRBJ1-1; D call uncertain. The CDR3 is 13 residues long. Trimming pared 3 bases from V and 1 base from J, leaving 6 bases between. The CDR3 is CASSLWANTEAFF. For the CDR3, the DNA is TGTGCCAGCAGTTTGTGGGCGAACACTGAAGCTTTCTTT.

This clonotype occurred many times. This sequence joins TRBV9 and TRBJ2-7, with TRBD1 matching over 8 bases. The CDR3 totals 16 residues. The germline CDR1 and CDR2 sequences are SGDLS and YYNGEE. The V gene end was trimmed by 4 bases and the J gene end by 2 bases; junction bases not matched to a gene: 11. The CDR3 spells CASSPSDRVGPYEQYF. For the CDR3, the DNA is TGTGCCAGCAGCCCCTCGGACAGGGTAGGTCCCTACGAGCAGTACTTC.

This clonotype was counted at least ten times. V gene TRBV12-3 or TRBV12-4 combines with J gene TRBJ1-6, with TRBD1 matching over 10 bases. With V trimmed by 7 bases and J by 4 bases, 4 bases remained unmatched. This CDR3 contains 15 residues. CDR3 in amino acids: CASTPDRGYNSPLHF. As DNA, the CDR3 is TGTGCCAGCACCCCGGACAGGGGGTATAATTCACCCCTCCACTTT.

The table lists this clonotype with many counts. The rearrangement uses TRBV28 and TRBJ1-5; D ambiguous. Germline CDR1 is MDHEN and CDR2 is SYDVKM. Trimming left V 9 bases short and J 7 bases short, with 10 bases between. This CDR3 is 11 amino acids long. The CDR3 is CASSTRQPQHF. CDR3 in DNA: TGTGCCAGTTCCACCCGGCAGCCCCAGCATTTT.

This clonotype showed up just a few times. The rearrangement joins TRBV27 to TRBJ1-1, with D possibly being TRBD1 (6 bases). Per germline, CDR1 MNHEY and CDR2 SMNVEV (reference sequence). V lost 6 bases and J lost 10, with 18 bases in between. The CDR3 sequence is 13 residues long. CDR3 DNA sequence: TGTGCCAGCAGACGAACAGGGAATGGTGCAGCTTTCTTT. This codes for CASRRTGNGAAFF.

This chain uses TRBV12-5 with TRBJ2-3, with 10 bases identical to TRBD1. The germline gives CDR1 LGHNT, CDR2 FRNRAP. The J segment lost 6 bases and the V segment lost 6 bases, leaving 9 bases of the junction unmatched. This CDR3 is built from 15 residues. CDR3 region: CASGSGQGLFDTQYF. CDR3 nucleotides: TGTGCTAGTGGATCGGGACAGGGGCTGTTTGATACGCAGTATTTT.

Many counts were recorded for this clonotype. The rearrangement links TRBV7-9 to TRBJ1-1; D is ambiguous. This CDR3 has 12 residues. V was trimmed by 5 bases and J by 4 bases, leaving 8 bases between them. CDR1 is SEHNR, CDR2 FQNEAQ, per germline (reference sequence). In nucleotides, the CDR3 is TGTGCCAGCAGCGCCCGGGGCACTGAAGCTTTCTTT. This gives the protein CASSARGTEAFF.

This clonotype was recorded at least ten times. The chain couples TRBV27 to TRBJ2-7, with 8 bases lining up with TRBD1. V shed 9 bases and J 2 bases; nucleotides not matched to a gene: 6. Germline V lookup: CDR1 MNHEY, CDR2 SMNVEV (reference sequence). The CDR3 contains 13 residues. CDR3 sequence reads: CASRQGPPYEQYF. The CDR3 bases are TGTGCCAGTCGACAGGGGCCCCCCTACGAGCAGTACTTC.